This T cell receptor beta chain originates from a study of shared clonotypes between healthy human individuals. Study-level information: CD4 naive and memory got three plates each, CD8 naive two, CD8 memory one.

Naive CD8 cells lacked CD45RO and underwent positive selection for CCR7, leaving out terminally differentiated effector memory CD45RA+ cells. Overall study findings and caveats: In contrast to clonotypes shared by all four donors, non-shared clonotypes had lower generation probabilities. Clonotypes that were shared across a handful of donors made up approximately 5.1% of naive CD4 clonotypes.

Deep level was the assay's run setting. The data were produced by immunoSEQ multiplex PCR, yet TCRdb's version contains in-frame clones alone and is incomplete. The sample holds about 590,000 clones; just under 97% are singletons and the top ten take less than 0.13%. This clone was seen just once. Its specificity is not known. Between the trimmed V and J ends, which lost 7 bases and 0 bases, there was a span of 21 bases. Germline loops: CDR1 LNHDA, CDR2 SQIVND (reference sequence). The CDR3 consists of 17 residues. The clonotype originates from a woman aged 25 to 39 in good health. The sample comprised naive CD8+ T cells sorted from blood. This chain links TRBV19 with TRBJ1-2; possible D gene TRBD1, 5 bases. CDR3 residues: CASNPQGSAVANYGYTF. CDR3 bases: TGTGCCAGTAATCCTCAGGGTTCGGCGGTGGCTAACTATGGCTACACCTTC. The whole variable domain, remainder taken from reference TRBV19 and TRBJ1-2, is DGGITQSPKYLFRKEGQNVTLSCEQNLNHDAMYWYRQDPGQGLRLIYYSQIVNDFQKGDIAEGYSVSREKKESFPLTVTSAQKNPTAFYLCASNPQGSAVANYGYTFGSGTRLTVV.